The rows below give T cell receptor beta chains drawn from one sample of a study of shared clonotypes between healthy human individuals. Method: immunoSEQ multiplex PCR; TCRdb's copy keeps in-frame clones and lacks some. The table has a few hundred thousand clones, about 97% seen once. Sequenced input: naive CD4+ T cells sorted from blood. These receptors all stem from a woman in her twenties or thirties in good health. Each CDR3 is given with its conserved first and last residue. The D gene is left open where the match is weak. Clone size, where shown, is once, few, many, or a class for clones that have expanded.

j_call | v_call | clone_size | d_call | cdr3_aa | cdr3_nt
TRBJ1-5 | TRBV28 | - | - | CASSFVGGLSNQPQHF | TGTGCCAGCAGTTTCGTCGGAGGGCTAAGCAATCAGCCCCAGCATTTT
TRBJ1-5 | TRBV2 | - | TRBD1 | CASSIYGTEGYQPQHF | TGTGCCAGCAGCATCTACGGGACAGAGGGATATCAGCCCCAGCATTTT
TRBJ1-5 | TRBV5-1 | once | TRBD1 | CASRGTEDQPQHF | TGCGCCAGCAGAGGGACAGAAGATCAGCCCCAGCATTTT
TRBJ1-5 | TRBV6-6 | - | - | CASSYSQLAGQPQHF | TGTGCCAGCAGTTACTCGCAACTCGCGGGACAGCCCCAGCATTTT
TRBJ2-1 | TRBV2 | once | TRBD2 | CASIGLAGNNEQFF | TGTGCCAGCATAGGACTAGCGGGCAACAATGAGCAGTTCTTC
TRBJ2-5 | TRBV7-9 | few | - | CASSPQETQYF | TGTGCCAGCAGCCCCCAGGAGACCCAGTACTTC
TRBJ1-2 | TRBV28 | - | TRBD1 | CASGDRGSYGYTF | TGTGCCAGCGGTGACAGGGGAAGCTATGGCTACACCTTC
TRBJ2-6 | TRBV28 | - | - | CASRPPGRGWGANVLTF | TGTGCCAGCAGGCCTCCGGGCAGGGGATGGGGGGCCAACGTCCTGACTTTC
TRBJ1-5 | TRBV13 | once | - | CASSPRDSNQPQHF | TGTGCCAGCAGCCCCAGGGATAGCAATCAGCCCCAGCATTTT
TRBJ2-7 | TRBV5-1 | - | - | CASSLASGTSSYEQYF | TGCGCCAGCAGCTTGGCGTCCGGGACAAGCTCCTACGAGCAGTACTTC
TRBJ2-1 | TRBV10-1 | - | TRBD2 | CASSGTSGHPAYNEQFF | TGCGCCAGCAGTGGGACTAGCGGGCATCCTGCCTACAATGAGCAGTTCTTC
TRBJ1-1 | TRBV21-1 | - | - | CASSPQEVSWTGDAEAFF | TGTGCCAGCAGCCCCCAGGAGGTTTCGTGGACAGGGGATGCTGAAGCTTTCTTT
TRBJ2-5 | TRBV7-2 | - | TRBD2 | CASTGLAAGGYQETQYF | TGTGCCAGCACCGGACTAGCGGCGGGGGGGTACCAAGAGACCCAGTACTTC
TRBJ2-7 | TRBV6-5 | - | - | CASSYSIVSGEQYF | TGTGCCAGCAGTTACTCGATTGTTTCGGGGGAGCAGTACTTC
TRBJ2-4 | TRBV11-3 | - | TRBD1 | CASSHRDRGNIQYF | TGTGCCAGCAGCCACCGTGACAGGGGGAACATTCAGTACTTC
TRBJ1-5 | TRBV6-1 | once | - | CASAQEANQPQHF | TGTGCCAGCGCTCAAGAGGCGAACCAGCCCCAGCATTTT
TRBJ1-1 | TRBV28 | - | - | CATTGNTEAFF | TGTGCCACCACCGGGAACACTGAAGCTTTCTTT
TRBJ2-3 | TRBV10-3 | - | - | CAISEPITGTVGTDTQYF | TGTGCCATCAGTGAGCCAATAACCGGGACTGTGGGCACAGATACGCAGTATTTT
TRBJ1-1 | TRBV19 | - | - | CATVQARGDTEAFF | TGTGCCACGGTCCAGGCCAGAGGCGACACTGAAGCTTTCTTT
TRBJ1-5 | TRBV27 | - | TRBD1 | CASSPDRDQPQHF | TGTGCCAGCAGCCCTGACAGGGATCAGCCCCAGCATTTT
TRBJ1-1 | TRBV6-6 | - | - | CASSYVGDTEAFF | TGTGCCAGCAGTTACGTCGGGGACACTGAAGCTTTCTTT
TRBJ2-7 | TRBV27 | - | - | CASSPRQAQAQYF | TGTGCCAGCAGCCCCCGACAGGCACAAGCGCAGTACTTC
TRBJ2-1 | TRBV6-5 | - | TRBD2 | CASSYSLLWEGHEQFF | TGTGCCAGCAGTTACTCCCTTTTGTGGGAGGGCCATGAGCAGTTCTTC
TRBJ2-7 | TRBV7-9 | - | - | CASSLRPYEQYF | TGTGCCAGCAGCTTACGACCCTACGAGCAGTACTTC
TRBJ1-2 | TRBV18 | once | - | CASSLGAGENYGYTF | TGTGCCAGCTCACTAGGGGCAGGAGAAAACTATGGCTACACCTTC
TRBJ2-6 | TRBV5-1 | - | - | CASSLEGISGANVLTF | TGCGCCAGCAGCTTGGAGGGGATCTCTGGGGCCAACGTCCTGACTTTC
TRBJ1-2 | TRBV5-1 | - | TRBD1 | CASSFSLGLTGGVKSNYGYTF | TGCGCCAGCAGCTTTTCTCTTGGCTTGACAGGGGGCGTTAAATCTAACTATGGCTACACCTTC